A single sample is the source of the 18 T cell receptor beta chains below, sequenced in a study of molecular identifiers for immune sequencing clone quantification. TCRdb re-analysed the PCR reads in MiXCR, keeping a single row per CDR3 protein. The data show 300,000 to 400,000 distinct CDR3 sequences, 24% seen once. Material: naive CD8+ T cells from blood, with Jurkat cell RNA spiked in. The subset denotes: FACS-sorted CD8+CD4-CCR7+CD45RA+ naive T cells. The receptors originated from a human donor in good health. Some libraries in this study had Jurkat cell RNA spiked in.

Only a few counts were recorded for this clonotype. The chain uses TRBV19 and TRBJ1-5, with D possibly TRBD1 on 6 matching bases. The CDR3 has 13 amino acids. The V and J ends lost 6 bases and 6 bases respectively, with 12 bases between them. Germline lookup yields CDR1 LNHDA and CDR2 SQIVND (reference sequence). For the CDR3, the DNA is TGTGCCAGTAGCACAGGGAAAGTTCAGCCCCAGCATTTT. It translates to CASSTGKVQPQHF.

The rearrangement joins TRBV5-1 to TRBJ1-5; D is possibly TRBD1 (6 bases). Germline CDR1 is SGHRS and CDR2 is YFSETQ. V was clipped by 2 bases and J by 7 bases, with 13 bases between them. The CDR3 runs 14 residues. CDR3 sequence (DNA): TGCGCCAGCAGCTTCCTGGGGGCTGGACAGCCCCAGCATTTT. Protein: CASSFLGAGQPQHF.

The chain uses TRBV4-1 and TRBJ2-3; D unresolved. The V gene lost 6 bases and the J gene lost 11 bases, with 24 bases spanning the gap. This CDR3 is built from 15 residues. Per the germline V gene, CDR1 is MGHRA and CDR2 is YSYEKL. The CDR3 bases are TGCGCCAGCAGTCCTACTTCTGACTCACCGGAAGGGCAGTATTTT. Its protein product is CASSPTSDSPEGQYF.

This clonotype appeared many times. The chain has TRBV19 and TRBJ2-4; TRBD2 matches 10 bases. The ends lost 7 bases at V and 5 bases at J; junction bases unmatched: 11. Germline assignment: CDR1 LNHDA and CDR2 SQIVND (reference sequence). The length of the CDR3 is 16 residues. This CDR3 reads CASTWIAGGPENIQYF. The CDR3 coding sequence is TGTGCCAGTACTTGGATAGCGGGAGGCCCTGAAAACATTCAGTACTTC.

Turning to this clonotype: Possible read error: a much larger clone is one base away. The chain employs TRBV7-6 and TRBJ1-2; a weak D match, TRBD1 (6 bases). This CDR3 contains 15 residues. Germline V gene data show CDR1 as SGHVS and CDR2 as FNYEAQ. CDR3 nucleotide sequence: TGTGCCCGCAGCCAAGGGACACCCGCTAACTATGGCTACACCTTC. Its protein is CARSQGTPANYGYTF.

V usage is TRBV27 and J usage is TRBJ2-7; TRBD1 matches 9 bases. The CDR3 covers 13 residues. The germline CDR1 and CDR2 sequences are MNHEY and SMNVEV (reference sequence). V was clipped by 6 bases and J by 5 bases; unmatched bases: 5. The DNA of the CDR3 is TGTGCCAGCAGGTTGGGACAGGGTGACGAGCAGTACTTC. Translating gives CASRLGQGDEQYF.

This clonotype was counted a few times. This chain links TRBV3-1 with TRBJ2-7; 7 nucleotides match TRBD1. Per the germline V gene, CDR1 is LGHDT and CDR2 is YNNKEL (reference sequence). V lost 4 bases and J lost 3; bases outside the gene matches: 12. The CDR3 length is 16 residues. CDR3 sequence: CASSPWTGIKFYEQYF. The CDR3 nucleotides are TGTGCCAGCAGCCCCTGGACAGGAATAAAGTTCTACGAGCAGTACTTC.

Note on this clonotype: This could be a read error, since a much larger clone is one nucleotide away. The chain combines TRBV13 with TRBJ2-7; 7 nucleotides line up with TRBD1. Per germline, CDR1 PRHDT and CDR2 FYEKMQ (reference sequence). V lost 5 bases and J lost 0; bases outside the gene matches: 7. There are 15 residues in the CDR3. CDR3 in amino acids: CASSPPRTGSYEQYF. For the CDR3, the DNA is TGTGCCAGCAGCCCCCCCAGGACAGGCTCCTACGAGCAGTACTTC. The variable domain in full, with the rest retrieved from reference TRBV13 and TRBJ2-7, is AAGVIQSPRHLIKEKRETATLKCYPIPRHDTVYWYQQGPGQDPQFLISFYEKMQSDKGSIPDRFSAQQFSDYHSELNMSSLELGDSALYFCASSPPRTGSYEQYFGPGTRLTVT.

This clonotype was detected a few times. In DNA form, the CDR3 reads TGTGCCAGCAAGTCAAAGGCACCATCCTACGAGCAGTACTTC. It yields the protein CASKSKAPSYEQYF. The chain is built from TRBV11-2 and TRBJ2-7; D call uncertain. The CDR3 spans 14 residues. V shed 7 bases and J shed 1 base, with 14 bases lying between them. CDR1 and CDR2 from the germline V gene are SGHAT and FQNNGV. Supplemented by reference TRBV11-2 and TRBJ2-7, the full variable domain reads EAGVAQSPRYKIIEKRQSVAFWCNPISGHATLYWYQQILGQGPKLLIQFQNNGVVDDSQLPKDRFSAERLKGVDSTLKIQPAKLEDSAVYLCASKSKAPSYEQYFGPGTRLTVT.

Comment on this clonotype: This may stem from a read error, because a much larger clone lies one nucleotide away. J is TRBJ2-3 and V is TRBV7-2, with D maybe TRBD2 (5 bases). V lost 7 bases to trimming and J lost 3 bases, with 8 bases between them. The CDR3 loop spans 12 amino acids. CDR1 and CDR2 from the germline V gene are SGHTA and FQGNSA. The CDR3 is CASNEGTDTQYF. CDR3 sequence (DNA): TGTGCCAGCAACGAGGGTACAGATACGCAGTATTTT.

CDR3 loop: CAWSVGAGLTDTQYF. In nucleotides, the CDR3 is TGTGCCTGGAGTGTAGGAGCGGGACTCACAGATACGCAGTATTTT. The V and J genes are TRBV30 and TRBJ2-3; 7 bases are shared with TRBD2. There are 15 residues in the CDR3. V was pared by 0 bases and J by 2 bases, with 5 bases of the junction left unmatched. Germline V gene lookup returns CDR1 GTSNPN and CDR2 SVGIG (reference sequence).

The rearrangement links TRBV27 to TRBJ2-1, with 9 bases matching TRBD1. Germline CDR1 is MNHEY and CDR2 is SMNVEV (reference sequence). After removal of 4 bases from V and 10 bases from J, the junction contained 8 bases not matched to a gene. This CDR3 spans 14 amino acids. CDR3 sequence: CASSWTGAVAEQFF. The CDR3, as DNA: TGTGCCAGCAGTTGGACAGGGGCGGTCGCGGAGCAGTTCTTC.

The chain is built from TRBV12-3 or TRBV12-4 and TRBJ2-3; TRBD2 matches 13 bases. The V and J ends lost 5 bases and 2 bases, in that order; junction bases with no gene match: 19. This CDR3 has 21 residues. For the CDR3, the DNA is TGTGCCAGCAGTGAAGCCCCGGGACTAGCGGGACATCCTGCCATCACAGATACGCAGTATTTT. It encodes CASSEAPGLAGHPAITDTQYF.

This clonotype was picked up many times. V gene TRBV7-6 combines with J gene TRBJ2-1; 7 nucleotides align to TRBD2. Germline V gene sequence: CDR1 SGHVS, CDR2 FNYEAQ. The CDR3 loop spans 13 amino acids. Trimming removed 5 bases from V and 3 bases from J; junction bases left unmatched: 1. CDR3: CASSSGDYNEQFF. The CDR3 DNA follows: TGTGCCAGCAGCAGCGGGGACTACAATGAGCAGTTCTTC.

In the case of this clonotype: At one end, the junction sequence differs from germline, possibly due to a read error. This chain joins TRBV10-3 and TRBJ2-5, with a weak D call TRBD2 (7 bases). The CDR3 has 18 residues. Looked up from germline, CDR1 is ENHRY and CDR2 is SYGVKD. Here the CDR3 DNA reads TGTGCCACCAGTGAGGGGGAGGGGTCGATATTCTACCAAGAGACCCAGTACTTC. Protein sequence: CATSEGEGSIFYQETQYF.

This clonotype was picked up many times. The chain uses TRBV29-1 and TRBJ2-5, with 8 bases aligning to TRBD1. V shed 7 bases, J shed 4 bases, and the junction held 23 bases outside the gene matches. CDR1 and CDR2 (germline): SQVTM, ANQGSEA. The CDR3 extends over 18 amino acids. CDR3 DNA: TGCAGCGGTAACCCAAACCTGGACAGGGACGTCCCGGGAGAGACCCAGTACTTC. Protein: CSGNPNLDRDVPGETQYF.

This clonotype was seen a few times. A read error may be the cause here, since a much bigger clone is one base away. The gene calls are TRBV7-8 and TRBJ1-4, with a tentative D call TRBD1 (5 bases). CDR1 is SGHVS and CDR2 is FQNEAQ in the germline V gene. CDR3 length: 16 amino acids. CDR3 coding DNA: TGTGCCAGCAGCTTAGGAGGGGACGGAACTAATGAAAAACTGGTTTTT. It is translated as CASSLGGDGTNEKLVF.

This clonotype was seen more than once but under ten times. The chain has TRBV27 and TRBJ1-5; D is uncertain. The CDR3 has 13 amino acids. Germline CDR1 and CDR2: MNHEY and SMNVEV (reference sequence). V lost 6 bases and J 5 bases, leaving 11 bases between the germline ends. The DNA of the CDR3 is TGTGCCAGCAGCCCGACCAGTCATCAGCCCCAGCATTTT. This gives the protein CASSPTSHQPQHF.